This is a list of T cell receptor beta chains from one sample in a study of early T cells in non-severe SARS-CoV-2 infection. TCRdb redid the calling of the 5' RACE reads with MiXCR, one entry per CDR3 protein. This sample has about 89,000 distinct CDR3 sequences, with roughly 14% found just once. Sequenced material: whole blood. The receptors stem from an adult who was a healthcare worker with PCR-confirmed SARS-CoV-2 infection or an uninfected control (not recorded which). CDR3s leave out the opening cysteine and the closing phenylalanine or tryptophan.

CDR3,V
ASSLGPRGANVLT,TRBV7-8
ASSPGTGHQPQH,TRBV3-1
ASSLGDSQETQY,TRBV5-6
ASSQPRQAIQETQY,TRBV3-1
ASSEEITGLDEQF,TRBV21-1
ACSPGQGALRDEKLF,TRBV5-1
ASSLDRVPDTQY,TRBV11-2
SLGGPGYT,TRBV29-1
ASSLEANTGELF,TRBV7-3
ASSVAGGSRETQY,TRBV9
AISSNQETQY,TRBV10-3
ASSPTADTQY,TRBV7-9
AISGGGLNTEAF,TRBV10-3
ASRKQGANGYGYT,TRBV19
ASSSVGLNSPLH,TRBV4-1
ASLQDRGGTEAF,TRBV11-2
ASRGRIQETQY,TRBV6-5
ASSESHITVVTQY,TRBV2
ASSEVWGEAF,TRBV25-1
ASSQDGLAIGTQY,TRBV3-1
SAISGGDTQY,TRBV20-1
ASSPGTEAF,TRBV18
ASSQNSGSGNTIY,TRBV7-9
STNIGTGLRKTQY,TRBV20-1
ASSSRVETQY,TRBV12-3/TRBV12-4
ASGLVPSSGYGYT,TRBV12-5
ASSGRDGPNQPQH,TRBV9
SASGGARETQY,TRBV20-1
ASSPVGTGDQPQH,TRBV7-2
ASSLWPVADEQF,TRBV11-3
SADTHPNTEAF,TRBV20-1
ASSLQGTVDQPQH,TRBV5-5
AISEEGRSDDPWTDTQY,TRBV10-3
ASTLRTGAGGELF,TRBV2
ASSHLARIEQF,TRBV3-1
AGSQESEQASTDTQY,TRBV4-1
AILRTGTYVYGYT,TRBV6-1
SAGTTNEKLF,TRBV29-1
ASSYQVAGELF,TRBV6-2/TRBV6-3